One and the same sample provided the 20 T cell receptor beta chains below, sequenced in a study of blood T cell repertoires in COVID-19 (TCRdb year 2020). Library preparation used the immunoSEQ multiplex PCR assay. Entries here come from immuneACCESS through TCRdb and include only in-frame sequences with V and J called. Some clones fail to appear in such tables; in the studies checked, an unresolved V gene covers under half of the shortfall, and the cause of the remainder is unknown. The sample table shows under 150,000 clones, and roughly 87% are seen once. The top ten clonotypes cover roughly 11% of the sample. Sequencing input: peripheral blood. The receptor set was obtained from a man older than 75 with acute or convalescent COVID-19.

This clone was recorded a few times. This chain connects TRBV30 to TRBJ1-5; a weak D match, TRBD1 (5 bases). There are 15 residues in the CDR3. Trimming removed 0 bases at V and 2 bases at J, with 11 bases between. Germline values: CDR1 GTSNPN, CDR2 SVGIG (reference sequence). The CDR3 here is CAWSVAGRRNQPQHF. The DNA for the CDR3 is TGTGCCTGGAGTGTAGCAGGGCGTCGCAATCAGCCCCAGCATTTT.

The J gene is TRBJ2-5, the V gene TRBV19; 12 positions agree with TRBD2. Losses at the gene ends were 5 bases for V and 5 bases for J; bases not matched to a gene: 9. CDR3 length: 16 amino acids. CDR1 and CDR2 (germline): LNHDA, SQIVND (reference sequence). CDR3 nucleotides: TGTGCCAGTAGTGCTAGCGGGAGGGCCCTCGGGGAGACCCAGTACTTC. Its translation is CASSASGRALGETQYF.

The chain combines TRBV5-1 with TRBJ1-1; TRBD1 agrees at 9 bases. The CDR3 is 16 amino acids. V gave up 1 base and J gave up 1 base; unmatched junction bases: 5. Germline CDR1 reads SGHRS; CDR2 reads YFSETQ. The CDR3 region has the DNA TGCGCCAGCAGCTTGAAGGGGACAGGGACGAACACTGAAGCTTTCTTT. Its protein is CASSLKGTGTNTEAFF.

The chain is built from TRBV2 and TRBJ2-3; 8 nucleotides line up with TRBD2. Germline V gene sequence: CDR1 SNHLY, CDR2 FYNNEI. V lost 8 bases and J lost 3; bases outside the gene matches: 16. The CDR3 extends over 17 amino acids. CDR3 region: CASLPPGLGLPTDTQYF. CDR3 nucleotide sequence: TGTGCCAGCTTACCTCCGGGACTAGGATTACCTACAGATACGCAGTATTTT.

The V call is TRBV12-5, the J call TRBJ2-1; TRBD1 agrees at 10 bases. Unmatched junction bases numbered 4, after V lost 1 base and J lost 4 bases. Per the germline V gene, CDR1 is LGHNT and CDR2 is FRNRAP. This CDR3 is 16 amino acids long. CDR3 region: CASGLETGGPYNEQFF. DNA for the CDR3: TGTGCTAGTGGTTTGGAGACAGGGGGCCCTTACAATGAGCAGTTCTTC.

This clone was detected only once. The J gene is TRBJ2-3, the V gene TRBV25-1; D might be TRBD1 (6 bases). This CDR3 spans 17 amino acids. V shed 6 bases and J shed 4 bases, with 23 bases lying between them. The germline gives CDR1 MGHDK, CDR2 SYGVNS. The CDR3 DNA is TGTGCCAGCAGGGAAACCTTCCAGGGGACGGCCTCAGATACGCAGTATTTT. Amino acids: CASRETFQGTASDTQYF. The full variable domain, with the rest looked up from reference TRBV25-1 and TRBJ2-3, is EADIYQTPRYLVIGTGKKITLECSQTMGHDKMYWYQQDPGMELHLIHYSYGVNSTEKGDLSSESTVSRIRTEHFPLTLESARPSHTSQYLCASRETFQGTASDTQYFGPGTRLTVL.

V is TRBV5-1 and J is TRBJ2-5; no definite D call. Germline values: CDR1 SGHRS, CDR2 YFSETQ. This CDR3 contains 14 residues. Trimming took off 4 bases at V and 0 bases at J, with 10 bases between the two ends. The CDR3 nucleotides read TGCGCCAGCAGCCCCACCGGAGACCAAGAGACCCAGTACTTC. Protein product: CASSPTGDQETQYF. The full variable domain, in which reference TRBV5-1 and TRBJ2-5 provide the parts outside the CDR3, is KAGVTQTPRYLIKTRGQQVTLSCSPISGHRSVSWYQQTPGQGLQFLFEYFSETQRNKGNFPGRFSGRQFSNSRSEMNVSTLELGDSALYLCASSPTGDQETQYFGPGTRLLVL.

This sequence joins TRBV5-8 and TRBJ2-1; TRBD2 matches 11 bases. Germline trimming cut 9 bases from V and 3 bases from J; bases unmatched to any gene: 8. The CDR3 covers 15 residues. CDR1 and CDR2 from the germline V gene are SGHTS and YDEGEE. CDR3 nucleotides: TGTGCCACTCCGTCCGGGACTAGCGGCTACAATGAGCAGTTCTTC. As protein: CATPSGTSGYNEQFF.

This clone has just a few counts. The chain combines TRBV5-1 with TRBJ2-3; possibly TRBD2 for D (6 bases). Germline V gene data show CDR1 as SGHRS and CDR2 as YFSETQ. The V end lost 4 bases, the J end lost 0 bases, and 15 bases lay between the germline ends. The CDR3 contains 16 residues. The DNA of the CDR3 is TGCGCCAGCAGCCGGGGTGGGAGGACTAGCACAGATACGCAGTATTTT. This codes for CASSRGGRTSTDTQYF.

The V and J genes are TRBV7-9 and TRBJ1-6; a weak D match, TRBD1 (5 bases). Germline lookup yields CDR1 SEHNR and CDR2 FQNEAQ (reference sequence). CDR3 length: 15 amino acids. The V and J ends lost 4 bases and 8 bases respectively, with 15 bases between them. CDR3 sequence (DNA): TGTGCCAGCAGCTCCCGTAATGGCAGGGATTCACCCCTCCACTTT. Translated: CASSSRNGRDSPLHF.

The V and J genes are TRBV6-5 and TRBJ1-1; D might be TRBD1 (5 bases). Trimming removed 9 bases from V and 0 bases from J, with 11 bases in between. The CDR3 contains 13 residues. Germline V gene data show CDR1 as MNHEY and CDR2 as SVGAGI. CDR3 coding DNA: TGTGCCAGTTTGACAGCTTTGAACACTGAAGCTTTCTTT. It translates to CASLTALNTEAFF.

The V call is TRBV19, the J call TRBJ2-1, with 10 bases matching TRBD2. Germline CDR1 LNHDA, CDR2 SQIVND (reference sequence). V dropped 0 bases and J dropped 4; count of bases not matched to a gene: 3. The CDR3 is 16 amino acids. The CDR3 region has the DNA TGTGCCAGTAGTATAGAACTAGCGGGGAATTACAATGAGCAGTTCTTC. Residues: CASSIELAGNYNEQFF.

The chain uses TRBV19 and TRBJ2-2; the D gene is possibly TRBD2 (6 bases). The germline V gene has CDR1 LNHDA and CDR2 SQIVND (reference sequence). This CDR3 has 13 residues. Trimming cost V 9 bases and J 1 base, with 9 bases left between them. In DNA, the CDR3 is TGTGCCAGCCGGGAGAGGAACACCGGGGAGCTGTTTTTT. It is translated as CASRERNTGELFF.

The chain links TRBV6-2 or TRBV6-3 to TRBJ2-7; TRBD1 might be the D (5 bases). From germline, CDR1 is MNHEY and CDR2 SVGEGT. Between the trimmed V and J ends, which lost 2 bases and 2 bases, there was a span of 10 bases. CDR3 length: 14 residues. CDR3 region: CASSYRPDTYEQYF. CDR3 DNA sequence: TGTGCCAGCAGTTACAGACCGGACACCTACGAGCAGTACTTC.

This chain links TRBV19 with TRBJ1-4; TRBD1 is a possible D gene (6 bases). The germline V gene encodes CDR1 LNHDA and CDR2 SQIVND (reference sequence). Trimming stripped 6 bases from V and 3 bases from J, with 14 bases between. The CDR3 sequence is 15 residues long. CDR3 nucleotide sequence: TGTGCCAGTAGGGGAACAGGGCTATCTAATGAAAAACTGTTTTTT. Translated, it gives CASRGTGLSNEKLFF. Variable domain in full (rest from reference TRBV19 and TRBJ1-4): DGGITQSPKYLFRKEGQNVTLSCEQNLNHDAMYWYRQDPGQGLRLIYYSQIVNDFQKGDIAEGYSVSREKKESFPLTVTSAQKNPTAFYLCASRGTGLSNEKLFFGSGTQLSVL.

This chain connects TRBV9 to TRBJ2-2, with D possibly being TRBD2 (6 bases). The CDR3 is made up of 16 amino acids. The V and J ends lost 3 bases and 6 bases respectively, with 18 bases between them. CDR1 and CDR2 (germline): SGDLS, YYNGEE. CDR3 sequence (DNA): TGTGCCAGCAGCGCCCGGGACTCCTTAGGTGCCGGGGAGCTGTTTTTT. Protein product: CASSARDSLGAGELFF. Full variable domain (rest looked up from reference TRBV9 and TRBJ2-2): DSGVTQTPKHLITATGQRVTLRCSPRSGDLSVYWYQQSLDQGLQFLIQYYNGEERAKGNILERFSAQQFPDLHSELNLSSLELGDSALYFCASSARDSLGAGELFFGEGSRLTVL.

Here the CDR3 DNA reads TGTGCCAGCAGCCGACAGGGCTATGAGCAGTTCTTC. Translating gives CASSRQGYEQFF. V and J are TRBV11-2 and TRBJ2-1, with 7 bases aligning to TRBD1. This CDR3 has 12 residues. Germline V gene lookup returns CDR1 SGHAT and CDR2 FQNNGV. Trimming cost V 5 bases and J 8 bases; bases outside gene matches: 3.

This chain links TRBV5-4 with TRBJ2-5; TRBD1 agrees at 7 bases. V trimming: 0 bases; J trimming: 2 bases; junction bases outside the gene matches: 4. Per the germline V gene, CDR1 is SGHNT and CDR2 is YYREEE (reference sequence). The CDR3 extends over 15 amino acids. The CDR3 is CASSLGRQGQETQYF. In DNA, the CDR3 is TGTGCCAGCAGCTTGGGTAGACAGGGACAAGAGACCCAGTACTTC.

The V gene is TRBV27, the J gene TRBJ2-1; 9 positions agree with TRBD1. Looked up from germline, CDR1 is MNHEY and CDR2 is SMNVEV (reference sequence). J gave up 5 bases and V 5 bases, and 4 bases lay outside the gene matches. The CDR3 extends over 14 amino acids. The CDR3 here is CASSPWDRDNEQFF. The CDR3 DNA follows: TGTGCCAGCAGTCCCTGGGACAGGGACAATGAGCAGTTCTTC.

The chain combines TRBV7-2 with TRBJ1-1; D perhaps matches TRBD1 (5 bases). Deletions cut 8 bases from V and 0 bases from J, with 10 bases between. The CDR3 runs 13 residues. The germline V gene has CDR1 SGHTA and CDR2 FQGNSA. In nucleotides, the CDR3 is TGTGCCAGCTTAAGGGGCATGAACACTGAAGCTTTCTTT. Translated: CASLRGMNTEAFF.